A single sample gave rise to the 21 T cell receptor beta chains below, sequenced in a study of T cells in Graves' hyperthyroidism and ophthalmopathy. RNA transcripts provided the source from which TCR beta CDR3 regions were amplified. HTBI primers were the set used in a first-round RT-PCR of the TCR CDR3. TCRdb passed the multiplex PCR reads through MiXCR, listing each CDR3 protein once. Here the sample spans a few hundred thousand distinct CDR3 sequences, roughly 16% being singletons. Source material: blood. Every receptor here comes from a woman between 40 and 55 years old with Graves' ophthalmopathy.

The V gene is TRBV19, the J gene TRBJ1-1; D unclear. Per germline, CDR1 LNHDA and CDR2 SQIVND (reference sequence). This CDR3 is built from 15 residues. Trimming removed 7 bases from V and 3 bases from J, with 18 bases in between. The chain's CDR3 is CASTPSAPEHTEAFF. The CDR3 DNA reads as TGTGCCAGTACCCCCTCGGCCCCCGAACACACTGAAGCTTTCTTT.

The chain couples TRBV20-1 to TRBJ2-7; 9 nucleotides agree with TRBD1. V shed 6 bases and J 3 bases; nucleotides not matched to a gene: 9. The CDR3 is 14 residues long. The V gene's germline CDR1 is DFQATT and CDR2 SNEGSKA (reference sequence). As DNA, the CDR3 is TGCAGTGCCTATCCCGGGACAGGGAACTACGAGCAGTACTTC. Translating gives CSAYPGTGNYEQYF.

V and J are TRBV6-1 and TRBJ1-5; 7 bases align to TRBD1. The V gene end was trimmed by 6 bases and the J gene end by 2 bases; junction bases not matched to a gene: 4. This CDR3 spans 14 amino acids. From germline, CDR1 is MNHNS and CDR2 SASEGT. In DNA form, the CDR3 reads TGTGCCAGCAGGATCACAGGGGGCAATCAGCCCCAGCATTTT. It codes for CASRITGGNQPQHF.

This clonotype was counted many times. The rearrangement links TRBV12-3 or TRBV12-4 to TRBJ2-3; D ambiguous. Deletions cut 4 bases from V and 0 bases from J, with 8 bases between. There are 14 residues in the CDR3. The CDR3 nucleotides are TGTGCCAGCAGTTATGACCGAAGCACAGATACGCAGTATTTT. Protein sequence: CASSYDRSTDTQYF.

The chain has TRBV7-8 and TRBJ2-5; 7 bases are shared with TRBD2. This CDR3 is 14 amino acids long. CDR1 and CDR2 (germline): SGHVS, FQNEAQ. V was pared by 4 bases and J by 0 bases, with 2 bases of the junction left unmatched. CDR3: CASSWGGYQETQYF. The CDR3 nucleotides read TGTGCCAGCAGCTGGGGGGGGTACCAAGAGACCCAGTACTTC.

This clonotype showed up many times. The chain uses TRBV6-1 and TRBJ2-1; TRBD1 aligns across 9 bases. Trimming took 8 bases from V and 2 from J; bases not matched to a gene: 4. Germline V lookup: CDR1 MNHNS, CDR2 SASEGT. The CDR3 totals 14 residues. CDR3 in DNA: TGTGCCAGCGGACAGGGGATGCCCTACAATGAGCAGTTCTTC. This gives the protein CASGQGMPYNEQFF.

The CDR3 is CASSQISGRGAYGYTF. CDR3 DNA sequence: TGCGCCAGCAGCCAAATATCGGGCAGGGGGGCCTATGGCTACACCTTC. The chain carries TRBV4-1 and TRBJ1-2; the match to TRBD1 covers 7 bases. Germline V gives CDR1 MGHRA, CDR2 YSYEKL. Losses at the gene ends were 2 bases for V and 4 bases for J; bases not matched to a gene: 10. The CDR3 consists of 16 residues.

At least ten counts were recorded for this clonotype. J is TRBJ2-5 and V is TRBV27; tentatively, D is TRBD2 (6 bases). Germline V gene data show CDR1 as MNHEY and CDR2 as SMNVEV (reference sequence). The ends were cut back, 6 bases at V and 0 bases at J, with 14 bases in the middle. The CDR3 is made up of 15 amino acids. This CDR3 reads CASSAVGGNQETQYF. As DNA, the CDR3 is TGTGCCAGCAGCGCCGTGGGGGGAAACCAAGAGACCCAGTACTTC.

There are many counts of this clonotype. The chain joins TRBV3-1 to TRBJ2-2, with D tentatively TRBD2 (5 bases). Looked up from germline, CDR1 is LGHDT and CDR2 is YNNKEL (reference sequence). The ends were cut back, 3 bases at V and 1 base at J, with 9 bases in the middle. This CDR3 spans 15 amino acids. The CDR3 sequence is CASSHNSENTGELFF. The CDR3 bases are TGTGCCAGCAGCCATAATAGCGAGAACACCGGGGAGCTGTTTTTT.

This clonotype was seen repeatedly, ten times or more. V gene TRBV3-1 combines with J gene TRBJ1-1, with a tentative D call TRBD1 (6 bases). The V and J ends lost 5 bases and 0 bases respectively, with 22 bases between them. The CDR3 loop spans 18 amino acids. Per germline, CDR1 LGHDT and CDR2 YNNKEL (reference sequence). CDR3 residues: CASSFLRGGLWVNTEAFF. The CDR3 DNA is TGTGCCAGCAGCTTTCTAAGGGGGGGACTGTGGGTGAACACTGAAGCTTTCTTT.

This clonotype was detected ten times or more. The chain couples TRBV7-8 to TRBJ2-3; the D is unclear. Trimming removed 5 bases from V and 4 bases from J, with 16 bases in between. Germline values: CDR1 SGHVS, CDR2 FQNEAQ. This CDR3 is built from 15 residues. The CDR3 DNA is TGTGCCAGCAGCCTCAGGCCTCTGATTTCAGATACGCAGTATTTT. Protein product: CASSLRPLISDTQYF.

A remark on this clonotype: Possible read error: a much larger clone is one base away. This CDR3 is missing its conserved last phenylalanine or tryptophan, likely due to a read error. V gene TRBV6-2 or TRBV6-3 combines with J gene TRBJ2-2; no definite D call. Trimming pared 8 bases from V and 6 bases from J, leaving 4 bases between. Germline CDR1 MNHEY, CDR2 SVGEGT. The CDR3 runs to 10 residues. CDR3 protein: CASGAGELFS. As DNA, the CDR3 is TGTGCCAGCGGGGCCGGGGAGCTGTTTTCT.

This clonotype was detected many times. CDR3 region: CASRTWDTSYEQYF. The CDR3 DNA reads TGTGCCAGCAGGACCTGGGACACCTCCTACGAGCAGTACTTC. The chain couples TRBV2 to TRBJ2-7, with D possibly TRBD1 on 6 matching bases. Trimming stripped 6 bases from V and 0 bases from J, with 12 bases between. Germline assignment: CDR1 SNHLY and CDR2 FYNNEI. The CDR3 consists of 14 residues.

This clonotype was counted ten times or more. Here the CDR3 DNA reads TGTGCCAGCAGTCCTAATAAACTAGCGGGGTTTATCACCGGGGAGCTGTTTTTT. It is translated as CASSPNKLAGFITGELFF. The V and J genes are TRBV27 and TRBJ2-2; the match to TRBD2 covers 10 bases. V dropped 5 bases and J dropped 4; count of bases not matched to a gene: 13. CDR3 size: 18 residues. Looked up from germline, CDR1 is MNHEY and CDR2 is SMNVEV (reference sequence).

V is TRBV19 and J is TRBJ2-3, with 9 nucleotides matching TRBD2. The CDR3 contains 13 residues. The germline CDR1 and CDR2 sequences are LNHDA and SQIVND (reference sequence). After removal of 4 bases from V and 4 bases from J, the junction contained 0 bases not matched to a gene. The CDR3 nucleotides read TGTGCCAGTAGTAAGCGGGAGGCAGATACGCAGTATTTT. Protein: CASSKREADTQYF.

The chain recombines TRBV12-3 or TRBV12-4 with TRBJ2-1, with TRBD2 matching over 9 bases. V lost 2 bases, J lost 7 bases, and 6 bases stayed unmatched. The CDR3 totals 15 residues. This CDR3 is CASSLTVAGVNEQFF. As DNA, the CDR3 is TGTGCCAGCAGTTTAACTGTAGCGGGAGTAAATGAGCAGTTCTTC.

This clonotype occurred a few times. This rearrangement joins TRBV11-2 to TRBJ1-2; D gene ambiguous. With 8 bases removed from V and 3 bases from J, the gap between germline ends came to 10 bases. Germline V gene lookup returns CDR1 SGHAT and CDR2 FQNNGV. The CDR3 runs 12 residues. In DNA form, the CDR3 reads TGTGCCAGCCAGACGGATCACTATGGCTACACCTTC. This translates into CASQTDHYGYTF.

The sample holds one count of this clonotype. This chain joins TRBV20-1 and TRBJ2-1, with 7 bases that match TRBD1. The CDR3 totals 14 residues. Unmatched junction bases numbered 2, after V lost 0 bases and J lost 3 bases. Germline V CDR1 and CDR2: DFQATT, SNEGSKA (reference sequence). This CDR3 is CSARDDRDYNEQFF. CDR3 in DNA: TGCAGTGCTAGAGATGACAGGGACTACAATGAGCAGTTCTTC.

The CDR3 is CAWSEGLAGGAETQYF. CDR3 sequence (DNA): TGTGCCTGGAGTGAGGGACTAGCGGGGGGCGCGGAGACCCAGTACTTC. The genes are TRBV30 and TRBJ2-5, with 15 bases lining up with TRBD2. The trim removed 1 base at V and 5 bases at J, leaving 5 bases unmatched. Germline V lookup: CDR1 GTSNPN, CDR2 SVGIG (reference sequence). The CDR3 covers 16 residues.

This clonotype was recorded many times. The gene calls are TRBV20-1 and TRBJ1-1, with D perhaps TRBD1 (6 bases). Trimming removed 5 bases at V and 1 base at J, with 20 bases between. The CDR3 contains 16 residues. Germline V lookup: CDR1 DFQATT, CDR2 SNEGSKA (reference sequence). The CDR3 loop reads CSAPRRDGQRNTEAFF. The CDR3 DNA reads TGCAGTGCTCCCCGACGGGACGGACAGAGGAACACTGAAGCTTTCTTT.

The chain uses TRBV6-2 or TRBV6-3 and TRBJ1-1; D gene uncertain. Germline lookup yields CDR1 MNHEY and CDR2 SVGEGT. V gave up 8 bases and J gave up 6 bases, with 19 bases separating them. The CDR3 is 14 amino acids. This chain's CDR3 is CASSLQGDIPEAFF. CDR3 DNA: TGTGCCAGCTCCCTTCAAGGAGATATACCTGAAGCTTTCTTT.